The 24 T cell receptor beta chains reported below all come from one sample, sequenced in a study of T cells in women clearing cervical HPV infection. Clones were sequenced by immunoSEQ multiplex PCR, and TCRdb holds only the in-frame ones, with some missing. This sample contains approximately 15,000 clones. The sequencing sample was made of blood buffy coat. The receptors come from a woman aged 18 to 75 with a cervical HPV16 infection that either progressed to CIN3+ or cleared (not recorded which).

A word on this clone: The read terminates 3 residues ahead of where the CDR3 ends, so the germline J gene completes it. The chain recombines TRBV7-3 with TRBJ1-1; 7 bases line up with TRBD1. CDR1 is SGHTA and CDR2 is FQGTGA in the germline V gene. The CDR3 covers 13 residues. After removal of 7 bases from V and 4 bases from J, the junction contained 6 bases not matched to a gene. The sequenced CDR3 bases are TGTGCCAGCACCACAGGGGTAGGCACTGAA. Its translation: CASTTGVGTE. The complete CDR3 protein is CASTTGVGTEAFF.

On this clone itself: The CDR3 is cut off 3 residues early in the read; its end comes from the germline J gene. This chain joins TRBV2 and TRBJ2-7, with TRBD1 matching over 7 bases. Germline V gene data show CDR1 as SNHLY and CDR2 as FYNNEI. The CDR3 extends over 14 amino acids. Trimming took 6 bases from V and 6 from J; bases not matched to a gene: 11. CDR3 sequence: CASSQDRAAGEQYF. Partial CDR3 DNA: TGTGCCAGCAGCCAAGACAGGGCGGCCGGCGAG.

In regard to this clone: The CDR3 is cut off 3 residues early in the read; its end comes from the germline J gene. J is TRBJ1-2 and V is TRBV7-9; 7 bases agree with TRBD1. CDR3 length equals 15 residues. Germline CDR1 reads SEHNR; CDR2 reads FQNEAQ (reference sequence). The trim removed 5 bases at V and 5 bases at J, leaving 11 bases unmatched. CDR3 sequence: CASSVDQGELYGYTF. The sequenced part of the CDR3 DNA is TGTGCCAGCAGCGTGGATCAGGGGGAACTTTATGGC.

In regard to this clone: The read gets to within 3 residues of the CDR3 end, and the germline J gene fills in the rest. This sequence joins TRBV7-9 and TRBJ2-5; possibly TRBD1 for D (6 bases). This CDR3 spans 15 amino acids. Deletions cut 5 bases from V and 3 bases from J, with 16 bases between. Germline V gene lookup returns CDR1 SEHNR and CDR2 FQNEAQ (reference sequence). The sequenced part of the CDR3 DNA is TGTGCCAGCAGCCGGACAGAAGGTGTCGAAGAGACC. This translates into CASSRTEGVEET. The CDR3 in its entirety is CASSRTEGVEETQYF.

A remark on this clone: The CDR3 goes on 3 residues after the read ends, and that part is filled in from the germline J gene. V is TRBV4-1 and J is TRBJ2-7, with D possibly being TRBD1 (7 bases). The CDR3 sequence is 13 residues long. V was clipped by 8 bases and J by 6 bases, with 17 bases between them. Per the germline V gene, CDR1 is MGHRA and CDR2 is YSYEKL. CDR3 region: CASQEAGGGEQYF. The CDR3 DNA, read in part, is TGCGCCAGCCAGGAGGCAGGGGGAGGCGAG.

Worth noting for this clone: The sequenced fragment ends 3 residues before the CDR3 boundary, so the rest is inferred from the germline J gene. Other DNA sequences in the sample encode the same CDR3. The rearrangement joins TRBV29-1 to TRBJ1-1, with TRBD1 as a possible D gene (6 bases). The germline V gene encodes CDR1 SQVTM and CDR2 ANQGSEA. The CDR3 totals 13 residues. Trimming took off 3 bases at V and 2 bases at J, with 10 bases between the two ends. The CDR3 protein is CSVDRGGNTEAFF. The CDR3 DNA, read in part, is TGCAGCGTTGATCGAGGGGGAAACACTGAA. Variable domain in full (rest from reference TRBV29-1 and TRBJ1-1): SAVISQKPSRDICQRGTSLTIQCQVDSQVTMMFWYRQQPGQSLTLIATANQGSEATYESGFVIDKFPISRPNLTFSTLTVSNMSPEDSSIYLCSVDRGGNTEAFFGQGTRLTVV.

A note on this clone: The missing CDR3 end, 3 residues past where the read stops, is filled in from the germline J gene. The V call is TRBV20-1, the J call TRBJ2-1, with 8 positions matching TRBD2. CDR1 and CDR2 (germline): DFQATT, SNEGSKA (reference sequence). With V trimmed by 0 bases and J by 8 bases, 9 bases remained unmatched. The CDR3 runs 15 residues. The CDR3 loop reads CSARDLAGNGDEQFF. The CDR3 bases that were read are TGCAGTGCTAGAGACCTAGCGGGTAACGGGGATGAG.

This clone is labeled medium-sized based on frequency. From the germline J gene comes the end of the CDR3, since the read stops 3 residues before it. V is TRBV29-1 and J is TRBJ1-4, with 10 positions matching TRBD1. CDR1 is SQVTM, CDR2 ANQGSEA, per germline. The CDR3 is 13 residues long. Trimming removed 7 bases from V and 8 bases from J; junction bases left unmatched: 7. CDR3 DNA, as far as it was read: TGCAGCGCCAGGGACAGGGGAGGCGAAAAA. It specifies CSARDRGGEK. The whole CDR3 sequence is CSARDRGGEKLFF.

As for this clone: The read ends 3 residues early relative to the CDR3; the germline J gene fills the gap. This rearrangement joins TRBV5-1 to TRBJ1-2; D not resolved. Trimming left V 0 bases short and J 7 bases short, with 16 bases between. The CDR3 is made up of 15 amino acids. Germline values: CDR1 SGHRS, CDR2 YFSETQ. CDR3: CASSLGRSLSGGYTF. The covered CDR3 bases are TGCGCCAGCAGCTTGGGCAGATCCTTATCGGGTGGC.

Comments on this clone: The read terminates 3 residues ahead of where the CDR3 ends, so the germline J gene completes it. The rearrangement joins TRBV2 to TRBJ2-1, with 7 nucleotides matching TRBD2. The V and J ends lost 5 bases and 7 bases, in that order; junction bases with no gene match: 5. Germline V CDR1 and CDR2: SNHLY, FYNNEI. The CDR3 contains 13 residues. Partial CDR3 DNA: TGTGCCAGCAGTACGGGGGGAGGGAATGAG. Amino acid sequence: CASSTGGGNE. The complete CDR3 protein is CASSTGGGNEQFF.

Remarks on this clone: The read is 3 residues too short to cover the CDR3 end, so that end is filled in from the germline J gene. The chain uses TRBV15 and TRBJ2-4, with a tentative D call TRBD1 (5 bases). Germline V lookup: CDR1 LNHNV, CDR2 YYDKDF (reference sequence). This CDR3 is 15 amino acids long. CDR3 DNA, as far as it was read: TGTGCCACCAGCAGAGATTCGGCAGGGCAAGAGACT. Its translation: CATSRDSAGQET. The whole CDR3 protein reads CATSRDSAGQETQYF.

Worth noting for this clone: The CDR3 end falls 3 residues outside the read, so it is completed with the germline J gene. The chain links TRBV27 to TRBJ1-2; D perhaps matches TRBD1 (5 bases). The germline V gene has CDR1 MNHEY and CDR2 SMNVEV (reference sequence). Trimming cost V 7 bases and J 6 bases, with 18 bases left between them. The CDR3 consists of 14 residues. The covered CDR3 bases are TGTGCCAGCAAGGGGAACACTAAGGTCGATGGC. Its translation: CASKGNTKVDG. The whole CDR3 sequence is CASKGNTKVDGYTF.

In regard to this clone: The CDR3 end lies 3 residues beyond the end of the read and is filled in from the germline J gene. The V and J genes are TRBV28 and TRBJ2-3, with D maybe TRBD2 (6 bases). Looked up from germline, CDR1 is MDHEN and CDR2 is SYDVKM. The V and J ends lost 2 bases and 6 bases respectively, with 21 bases between them. This CDR3 region has 17 residues. The CDR3: CASSLGAGLDYTDTQYF. CDR3 bases read: TGTGCCAGCAGTTTAGGTGCGGGACTGGACTACACGGATACG. The entire variable domain, with the rest obtained from reference TRBV28 and TRBJ2-3, is as follows: DVKVTQSSRYLVKRTGEKVFLECVQDMDHENMFWYRQDPGLGLRLIYFSYDVKMKEKGDIPEGYSVSREKKERFSLILESASTNQTSMYLCASSLGAGLDYTDTQYFGPGTRLTVL.

Comment on this clone: The read terminates 3 residues before the CDR3 end, so the remaining end is supplied by the germline J gene. The V gene is TRBV6-4, the J gene TRBJ1-2; D perhaps matches TRBD1 (6 bases). Germline-derived CDR1 and CDR2 are MRHNA and SNTAGT. The germline V and J ends were trimmed by 2 bases and 7 bases, with 14 bases remaining between them. CDR3 length: 14 amino acids. The CDR3 bases that were read are TGTGCCAGCAGTGACAACCCGGGACAAGGTGGC. It specifies CASSDNPGQGG. The CDR3 in full is CASSDNPGQGGYTF.

A note on this clone: The CDR3 is cut off 3 residues early in the read; its end comes from the germline J gene. The chain links TRBV5-1 to TRBJ2-4; no clear D. The length of the CDR3 is 14 residues. The germline gives CDR1 SGHRS, CDR2 YFSETQ. Trimming left V 0 bases short and J 0 bases short, with 4 bases between. CDR3 protein: CASSLDKAKNIQYF. CDR3 DNA, as far as it was read: TGCGCCAGCAGCTTGGACAAAGCCAAAAACATT.

Worth noting for this clone: One end of the junction does not line up with germline, which may come from a read error. The read terminates 3 residues before the CDR3 end, so the remaining end is supplied by the germline J gene. V gene TRBV30 combines with J gene TRBJ2-3; 10 nucleotides line up with TRBD2. The V gene's germline CDR1 is GTSNPN and CDR2 SVGIG (reference sequence). CDR3 size: 14 residues. CDR3 amino acids: CAGRGAGGSNTQYF. Incomplete CDR3 DNA: TGTGCCGGGAGGGGAGCGGGGGGGTCAAATACG.

On this clone itself: The CDR3 end is not reached by the read, which stops 3 residues before it; the germline J gene fills it in. This rearrangement joins TRBV6-1 to TRBJ1-2; TRBD1 aligns across 7 bases. Losses at the gene ends were 2 bases for V and 6 bases for J; bases not matched to a gene: 9. The CDR3 has 15 amino acids. Germline V gene sequence: CDR1 MNHNS, CDR2 SASEGT. The CDR3 DNA, read in part, is TGTGCCAGCAGTGAAAACCGACAGGGCTGGAATGGC. Its protein is CASSENRQGWNG. The whole CDR3 sequence reads CASSENRQGWNGYTF.

Remarks on this clone: The missing CDR3 end, 3 residues past where the read stops, is filled in from the germline J gene. This chain connects TRBV5-6 to TRBJ2-2, with D uncertain. In germline, CDR1 is SGHDT, CDR2 YYEEEE. V was clipped by 1 base and J by 4 bases, with 11 bases between them. The CDR3 spans 15 residues. CDR3 sequence reads: CASSLYRHITGELFF. The sequenced part of the CDR3 DNA is TGTGCCAGCAGCTTGTATAGACATATCACCGGGGAG.

A note on this clone: The read ends 3 residues before the CDR3 terminus; that terminus is restored from the germline J gene. The chain combines TRBV7-3 with TRBJ1-2; 7 bases map to TRBD1. The germline V gene encodes CDR1 SGHTA and CDR2 FQGTGA. The CDR3 extends over 16 amino acids. The CDR3 DNA, read in part, is TGTGCCAGCAGCCCTACAGGGGCTCTGGGGGTAAATGAC. It is translated as CASSPTGALGVND. The CDR3 reads in full as CASSPTGALGVNDYTF.

On this clone: Read data end 3 residues before the CDR3 end; the end is taken from the germline J gene. This sequence joins TRBV19 and TRBJ2-7; D perhaps matches TRBD1 (6 bases). V lost 7 bases to trimming and J lost 2 bases, with 18 bases between them. Germline-derived CDR1 and CDR2 are LNHDA and SQIVND (reference sequence). CDR3 size: 15 residues. The CDR3 DNA, read in part, is TGTGCCAGTAAAATTGGGGGCGCGGAAGCCTACGAG. Translating gives CASKIGGAEAYE. From start to end, the CDR3 is CASKIGGAEAYEQYF.

As to this clone: Coverage ceases 3 residues before the CDR3 finishes, and the germline J gene fills in the end. The V call is TRBV5-1, the J call TRBJ1-1; a possible D gene is TRBD1 (5 bases). V was clipped by 4 bases and J by 1 base, with 14 bases between them. Germline V gives CDR1 SGHRS, CDR2 YFSETQ. This CDR3 contains 15 residues. This CDR3 reads CASSDQGFGNTEAFF. The CDR3 DNA, read in part, is TGCGCCAGCAGCGATCAGGGTTTCGGGAACACTGAA.

A note on this clone: The missing CDR3 end, 3 residues past where the read stops, is filled in from the germline J gene. The chain recombines TRBV28 with TRBJ1-5; maybe TRBD1 (5 bases). Germline V gives CDR1 MDHEN, CDR2 SYDVKM. The CDR3 runs 14 residues. The germline V and J ends were trimmed by 6 bases and 0 bases, with 9 bases remaining between them. The sequenced part of the CDR3 DNA is TGTGCCAGCAGCAGGGAGTATAGCAATCAGCCC. This encodes CASSREYSNQP. The CDR3, in full, reads CASSREYSNQPQHF.

On this clone: The read gets to within 3 residues of the CDR3 end, and the germline J gene fills in the rest. The rearrangement joins TRBV30 to TRBJ1-1; 7 bases align to TRBD1. The CDR3 has 15 residues. CDR1 is GTSNPN, CDR2 SVGIG, per germline (reference sequence). CDR3 DNA, as far as it was read: TGTGCCCTGGCGGTAGGGGGCGCGGGGCCAGAGACA. It specifies CALAVGGAGPET. The CDR3 as a whole reads CALAVGGAGPETAFF. Full variable domain (missing parts from reference TRBV30 and TRBJ1-1): SQTIHQWPATLVQPVGSPLSLECTVEGTSNPNLYWYRQAAGRGLQLLFYSVGIGQISSEVPQNLSASRPQDRQFILSSKKLLLSDSGFYLCALAVGGAGPETAFFGQGTRLTVV.

By frequency, this clone is medium-sized. CDR3 residues: CSVDGRGNTEAFF. The CDR3 bases that were read are TGCAGCGTTGATGGCAGGGGGAACACTGAA. The chain joins TRBV29-1 to TRBJ1-1; perhaps TRBD1 as D (6 bases). Read coverage stops 3 residues before the CDR3 terminus; the germline J gene supplies the remainder. The V and J ends lost 3 bases and 1 base respectively, with 9 bases between them. The CDR3 loop spans 13 amino acids. Germline assignment: CDR1 SQVTM and CDR2 ANQGSEA.